This TCR beta chain was profiled in a study of cytomegalovirus exposure and HLA in healthy donors. The CDR3 has 14 residues. The V segment lost 7 bases and the J segment 7 bases; nucleotides outside the gene matches: 7. CDR1 and CDR2 (germline): LNHDA, SQIVND (reference sequence). The study's findings and limits: In a later analysis, V- and J-gene trimming of beta chains associated with a DCLRE1C missense variant, replicated independently.

Vbeta (60) and Jbeta (13) primers were used in the PCR. As originally analysed: A later analysis counted approximately 88 million unique TCR beta chains, around 10 million shared. Produced via immunoSEQ multiplex PCR; TCRdb's table is partial and in-frame only. Clone size and the V and J calls come from that table; the DNA yielded D and trimming. The sample comprises under 130,000 clones, approximately 14% of which are singletons, and roughly 0.89% rests with the top ten. This clone was seen more than once but under ten times. Its antigen is currently unknown. The TCR comes from a female donor in good health and CMV-seronegative. V gene TRBV19 combines with J gene TRBJ2-1, with 10 nucleotides matching TRBD2. Source material: PBMCs. CDR3 bases: TGTGCCAGTAAGACGGGACTAGCGACTAATGAGCAGTTCTTC. It is translated as CASKTGLATNEQFF. Full variable domain (outside the CDR3, taken from reference TRBV19 and TRBJ2-1): DGGITQSPKYLFRKEGQNVTLSCEQNLNHDAMYWYRQDPGQGLRLIYYSQIVNDFQKGDIAEGYSVSREKKESFPLTVTSAQKNPTAFYLCASKTGLATNEQFFGPGTRLTVL.